The 8 T cell receptor beta chains given below trace back to one sample, sequenced in a study of T cell changes during pregnancy in multiple sclerosis (dated by TCRdb to between 2017 and 2020). Library preparation employed the immunoSEQ multiplex PCR assay. TCRdb retrieved this table from immuneACCESS and kept in-frame rearrangements only. Not all clones are present; in checked studies, unresolved V genes account for under half, and no reason is known for the remainder. The sample includes some 94,000 clones, with approximately 90% observed a single time. Around 1.8% of the sample comes from the top ten. This specimen consisted of peripheral blood, obtained in the first trimester of pregnancy. The receptors here all came from a female donor in good health, enrolled as a control in a pregnancy study.

For the CDR3, the DNA is TGTGCCAGCAGTGATGCGGTTAGCACAGATACGCAGTATTTT. This encodes CASSDAVSTDTQYF. The genes are TRBV25-1 and TRBJ2-3; no definite D call. CDR3 length: 14 amino acids. Trimming left V 3 bases short and J 0 bases short, with 7 bases between. CDR1 is MGHDK, CDR2 SYGVNS, per germline.

This clone was recorded only once. The chain joins TRBV4-1 to TRBJ1-1; 7 positions agree with TRBD1. V gave up 6 bases and J gave up 7 bases; unmatched junction bases: 8. The CDR3 loop spans 13 amino acids. Germline V gene sequence: CDR1 MGHRA, CDR2 YSYEKL. CDR3: CASSLRQGGEAFF. The CDR3 coding sequence is TGCGCCAGCAGTCTCCGACAGGGTGGTGAAGCTTTCTTT.

The V and J genes are TRBV11-2 and TRBJ2-1; 11 bases map to TRBD2. The CDR3 contains 15 residues. Germline CDR1 reads SGHAT; CDR2 reads FQNNGV. V was clipped by 1 base and J by 6 bases; unmatched bases: 2. The CDR3: CASSLALAGVNEQFF. Written as DNA, the CDR3 is TGTGCCAGCAGCTTAGCACTAGCGGGGGTCAATGAGCAGTTCTTC.

V usage is TRBV13 and J usage is TRBJ1-1, with unresolved D. The ends were cut back, 3 bases at V and 2 bases at J, with 4 bases in the middle. This CDR3 has 12 residues. Per germline, CDR1 PRHDT and CDR2 FYEKMQ (reference sequence). CDR3 in amino acids: CASSFGNTEAFF. The CDR3 nucleotides are TGTGCCAGCAGCTTCGGTAACACTGAAGCTTTCTTT. Variable domain in full (rest from reference TRBV13 and TRBJ1-1): AAGVIQSPRHLIKEKRETATLKCYPIPRHDTVYWYQQGPGQDPQFLISFYEKMQSDKGSIPDRFSAQQFSDYHSELNMSSLELGDSALYFCASSFGNTEAFFGQGTRLTVV.

This sequence joins TRBV18 and TRBJ1-2, with 7 bases identical to TRBD1. Germline-derived CDR1 and CDR2 are KGHSH and LQKENI. V shed 3 bases and J 3 bases; nucleotides not matched to a gene: 10. The CDR3 length is 16 residues. CDR3 residues: CASSPPGGTVDYGYTF. The CDR3 DNA follows: TGTGCCAGCTCACCGCCGGGCGGGACAGTTGACTATGGCTACACCTTC. Looking up the rest from reference TRBV18 and TRBJ1-2 gives the full variable domain: NAGVMQNPRHLVRRRGQEARLRCSPMKGHSHVYWYRQLPEEGLKFMVYLQKENIIDESGMPKERFSAEFPKEGPSILRIQQVVRGDSAAYFCASSPPGGTVDYGYTFGSGTRLTVV.

CDR3 DNA sequence: TGTGCCAGCAGCCCCGACTGGACAGGGGACACAGATACGCAGTATTTT. Translation: CASSPDWTGDTDTQYF. The chain is built from TRBV9 and TRBJ2-3; 9 bases are shared with TRBD1. This CDR3 has 16 amino acids. The V segment lost 4 bases and the J segment 2 bases; nucleotides outside the gene matches: 8. The germline V gene has CDR1 SGDLS and CDR2 YYNGEE.

This clone has only one observation. The DNA of the CDR3 is TGCGCCAGCAGCCAAGATAGGACTAGCGGGGGGGCCAATGAGCAGTTCTTC. This codes for CASSQDRTSGGANEQFF. The V call is TRBV4-1, the J call TRBJ2-1, with 15 bases matching TRBD2. In germline, CDR1 is MGHRA, CDR2 YSYEKL. The CDR3 spans 17 residues. Trimming at V came to 0 bases and at J to 6 bases, leaving 3 bases not matched to a gene.

This chain joins TRBV5-4 and TRBJ1-2; no reliable D call. The CDR3 extends over 15 amino acids. V was pared by 4 bases and J by 0 bases, with 13 bases between. Germline V lookup: CDR1 SGHNT, CDR2 YYREEE (reference sequence). CDR3 amino acids: CASSPRTGANYGYTF. CDR3 coding DNA: TGTGCCAGCAGCCCTCGGACGGGAGCTAACTATGGCTACACCTTC.